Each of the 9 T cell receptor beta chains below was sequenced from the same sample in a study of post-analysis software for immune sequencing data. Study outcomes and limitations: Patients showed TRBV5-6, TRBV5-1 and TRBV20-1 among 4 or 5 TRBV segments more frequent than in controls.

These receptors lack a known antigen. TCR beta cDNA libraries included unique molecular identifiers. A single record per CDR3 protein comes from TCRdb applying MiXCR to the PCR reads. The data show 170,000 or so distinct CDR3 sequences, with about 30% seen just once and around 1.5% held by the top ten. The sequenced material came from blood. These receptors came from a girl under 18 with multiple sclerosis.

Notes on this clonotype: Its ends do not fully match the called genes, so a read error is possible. CDR3 sequence: CAASDPDSDEQFF. For the CDR3, the DNA is TGTGCCGCCAGTGACCCGGACAGCGATGAGCAGTTCTTC. V and J are TRBV24-1 and TRBJ2-1, with D possibly TRBD1 on 6 matching bases. Germline CDR1 reads KGHDR; CDR2 reads SFDVKD. This CDR3 is 13 amino acids long.

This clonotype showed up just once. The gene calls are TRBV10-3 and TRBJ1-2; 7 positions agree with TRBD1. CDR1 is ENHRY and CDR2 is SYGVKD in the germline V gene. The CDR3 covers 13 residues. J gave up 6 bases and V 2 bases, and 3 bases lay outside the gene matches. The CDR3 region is CAISEPQGNGYTF. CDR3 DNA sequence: TGTGCCATCAGTGAGCCACAGGGGAATGGCTACACCTTC.

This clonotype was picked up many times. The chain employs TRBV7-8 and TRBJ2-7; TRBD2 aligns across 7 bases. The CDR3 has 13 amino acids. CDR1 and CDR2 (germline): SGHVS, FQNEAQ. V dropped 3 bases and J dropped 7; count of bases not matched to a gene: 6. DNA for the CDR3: TGTGCCAGCAGCTTTTCGGGAGGTGGGGAGCAGTACTTC. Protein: CASSFSGGGEQYF. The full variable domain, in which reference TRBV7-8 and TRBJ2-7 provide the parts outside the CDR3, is GAGVSQSPRYKVAKRGQDVALRCDPISGHVSLFWYQQALGQGPEFLTYFQNEAQLDKSGLPSDRFFAERPEGSVSTLKIQRTQQEDSAVYLCASSFSGGGEQYFGPGTRLTVT.

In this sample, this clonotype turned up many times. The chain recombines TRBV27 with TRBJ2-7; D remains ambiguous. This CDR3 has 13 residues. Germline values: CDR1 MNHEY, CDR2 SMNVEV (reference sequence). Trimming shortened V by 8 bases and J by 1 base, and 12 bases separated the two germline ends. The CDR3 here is CASSLGLSYEQYF. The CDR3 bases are TGTGCCAGCTCCTTGGGGTTGTCCTACGAGCAGTACTTC.

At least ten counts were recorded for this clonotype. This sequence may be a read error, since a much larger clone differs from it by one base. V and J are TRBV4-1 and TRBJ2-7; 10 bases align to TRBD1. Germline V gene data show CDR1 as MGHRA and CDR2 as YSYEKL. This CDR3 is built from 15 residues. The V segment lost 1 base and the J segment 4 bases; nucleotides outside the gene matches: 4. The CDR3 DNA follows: TGCGCCAGCAGCCAAGGGGGACAGGGGAAATACGAGCAGTACTTC. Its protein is CASSQGGQGKYEQYF.

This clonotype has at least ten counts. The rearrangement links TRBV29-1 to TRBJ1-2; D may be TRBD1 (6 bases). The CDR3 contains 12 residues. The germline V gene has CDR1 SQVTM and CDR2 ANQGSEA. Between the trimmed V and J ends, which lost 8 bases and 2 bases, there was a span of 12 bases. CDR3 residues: CSSQGINYGYTF. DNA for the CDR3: TGCAGCTCCCAGGGGATAAACTATGGCTACACCTTC.

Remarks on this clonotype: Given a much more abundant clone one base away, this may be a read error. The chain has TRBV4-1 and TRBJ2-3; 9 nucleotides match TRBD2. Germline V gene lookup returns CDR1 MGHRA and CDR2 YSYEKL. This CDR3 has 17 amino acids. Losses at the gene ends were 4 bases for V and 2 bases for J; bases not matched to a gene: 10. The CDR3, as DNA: TGCGCCAGCAGCCTCCTCGTAGGGACTAGCCTCACAGATACGCAGTATTTT. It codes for CASSLLVGTSLTDTQYF.

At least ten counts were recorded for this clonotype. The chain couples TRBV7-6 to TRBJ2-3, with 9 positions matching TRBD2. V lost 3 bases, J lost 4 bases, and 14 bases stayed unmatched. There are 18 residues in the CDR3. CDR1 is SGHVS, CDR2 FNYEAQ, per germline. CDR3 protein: CASSLHGPSGMSPDTQYF. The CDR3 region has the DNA TGTGCCAGCAGCTTGCACGGGCCTAGCGGGATGAGCCCAGATACGCAGTATTTT.

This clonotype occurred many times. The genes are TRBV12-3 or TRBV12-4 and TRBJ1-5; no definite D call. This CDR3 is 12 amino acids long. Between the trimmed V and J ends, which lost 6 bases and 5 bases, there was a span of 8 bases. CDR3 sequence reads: CASSNSDQPQHF. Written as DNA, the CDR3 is TGTGCCAGCAGCAACTCGGATCAGCCCCAGCATTTT.